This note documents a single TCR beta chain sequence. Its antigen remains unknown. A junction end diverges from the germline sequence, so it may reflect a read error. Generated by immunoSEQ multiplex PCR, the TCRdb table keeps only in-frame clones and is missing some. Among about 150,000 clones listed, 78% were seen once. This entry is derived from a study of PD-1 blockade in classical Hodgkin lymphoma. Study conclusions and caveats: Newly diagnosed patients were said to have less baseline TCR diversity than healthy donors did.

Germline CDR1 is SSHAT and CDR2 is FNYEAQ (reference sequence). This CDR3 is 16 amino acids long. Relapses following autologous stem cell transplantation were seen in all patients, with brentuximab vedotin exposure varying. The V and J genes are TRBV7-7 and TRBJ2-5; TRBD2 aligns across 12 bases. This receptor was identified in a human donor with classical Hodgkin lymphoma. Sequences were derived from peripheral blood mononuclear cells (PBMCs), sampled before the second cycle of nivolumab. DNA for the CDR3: TGTGCTAGCAGCCCCTTCTCTAGCGGGGGGGCTGGGACCCAGTACTTC. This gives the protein CASSPFSSGGAGTQYF. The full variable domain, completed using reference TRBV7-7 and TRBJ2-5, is GAGVSQSPRYKVTKRGQDVTLRCDPISSHATLYWYQQALGQGPEFLTYFNYEAQPDKSGLPSDRFSAERPEGSISTLTIQRTEQRDSAMYRCASSPFSSGGAGTQYFGPGTRLLVL.